A single sample is the source of the 2 T cell receptor beta chains below, sequenced in a study of OX40 agonist ivuxolimab in advanced cancers. TCRdb's table, derived via immunoSEQ multiplex PCR, lists solely in-frame clones and lacks some. The sample records about 62,000 clones, more than 85% being singletons. Material: CD4+ or CD8+ T cells sorted from blood, obtained in a trial of the OX40 agonist ivuxolimab. The source of these receptors is an adult with an advanced solid tumor such as melanoma, head and neck, liver or kidney cancer.

The CDR3 loop reads CASSVAHGADTQYF. Here the CDR3 DNA reads TGTGCCAGCAGCGTAGCTCACGGGGCCGATACGCAGTATTTT. The J gene is TRBJ2-3, the V gene TRBV9; D may match TRBD1 or TRBD2 (5 bases each). Trimming left V 0 bases short and J 6 bases short, with 11 bases between. Germline CDR1 and CDR2: SGDLS and YYNGEE. The CDR3 contains 14 residues.

The chain recombines TRBV27 with TRBJ2-5; D may correspond to TRBD1 or TRBD2 (5 bases each). CDR3 size: 16 residues. Germline CDR1 reads MNHEY; CDR2 reads SMNVEV (reference sequence). V lost 5 bases, J lost 2 bases, and 18 bases lay in between. The CDR3 bases are TGTGCCAGCAGTGGGGCCCGGAGGAGATCACAAGAGACCCAGTACTTC. Amino acid sequence: CASSGARRRSQETQYF.